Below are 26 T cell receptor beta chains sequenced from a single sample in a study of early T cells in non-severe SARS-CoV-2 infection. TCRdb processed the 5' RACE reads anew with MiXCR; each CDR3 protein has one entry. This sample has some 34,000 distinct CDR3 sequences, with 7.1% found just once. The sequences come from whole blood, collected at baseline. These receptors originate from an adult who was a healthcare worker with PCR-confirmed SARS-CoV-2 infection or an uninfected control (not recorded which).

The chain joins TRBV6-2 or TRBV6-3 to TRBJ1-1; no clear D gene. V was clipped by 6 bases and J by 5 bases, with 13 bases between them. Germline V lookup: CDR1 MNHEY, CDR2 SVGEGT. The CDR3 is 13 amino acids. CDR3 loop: CASRLRGGTEAFF. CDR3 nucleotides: TGTGCCAGCAGGCTGCGGGGAGGGACTGAAGCTTTCTTT.

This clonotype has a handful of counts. CDR3 in amino acids: CSAKKDTQYF. In nucleotides, the CDR3 is TGCAGTGCTAAGAAAGATACGCAGTATTTT. This chain links TRBV20-1 with TRBJ2-3; D uncertain. The CDR3 contains 10 residues. With 4 bases removed from V and 5 bases from J, the gap between germline ends came to 4 bases. CDR1 is DFQATT and CDR2 is SNEGSKA in the germline V gene (reference sequence).

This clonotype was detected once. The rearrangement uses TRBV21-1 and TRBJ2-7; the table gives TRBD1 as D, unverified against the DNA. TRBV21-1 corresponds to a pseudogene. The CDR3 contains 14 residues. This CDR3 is CASSKRRTGNEQYF. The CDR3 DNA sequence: TGTGCCAGCAGCAAAAGACGGACAGGGAACGAGCAGTACTTC.

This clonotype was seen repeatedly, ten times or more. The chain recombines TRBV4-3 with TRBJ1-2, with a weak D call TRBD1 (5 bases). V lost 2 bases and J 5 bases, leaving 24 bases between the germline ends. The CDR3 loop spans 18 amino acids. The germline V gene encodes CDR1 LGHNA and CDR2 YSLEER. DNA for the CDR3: TGCGCCAGCAGCCAAACGCCAACTGGGGGAGAAAGGGCTTATGGCTACACCTTC. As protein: CASSQTPTGGERAYGYTF.

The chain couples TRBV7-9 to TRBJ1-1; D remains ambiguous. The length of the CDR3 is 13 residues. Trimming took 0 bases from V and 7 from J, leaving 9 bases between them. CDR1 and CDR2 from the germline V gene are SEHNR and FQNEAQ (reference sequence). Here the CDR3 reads CASSLAYGDEAFF. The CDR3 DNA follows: TGTGCCAGCAGCTTAGCGTATGGCGATGAAGCTTTCTTT.

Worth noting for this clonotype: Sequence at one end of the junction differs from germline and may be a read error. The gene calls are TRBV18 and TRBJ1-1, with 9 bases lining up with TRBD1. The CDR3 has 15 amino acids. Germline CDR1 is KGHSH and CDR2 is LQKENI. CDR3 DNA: TGTACCAGCTCAGGGACAGGGACCCTGAACACTGAAGCTTTCTTT. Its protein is CTSSGTGTLNTEAFF.

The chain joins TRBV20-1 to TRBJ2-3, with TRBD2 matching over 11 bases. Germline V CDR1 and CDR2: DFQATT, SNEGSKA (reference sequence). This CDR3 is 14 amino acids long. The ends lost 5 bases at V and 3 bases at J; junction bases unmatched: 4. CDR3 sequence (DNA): TGCAGTGCTCAAGGACTAGCGGGTACAGATACGCAGTATTTT. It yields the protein CSAQGLAGTDTQYF.

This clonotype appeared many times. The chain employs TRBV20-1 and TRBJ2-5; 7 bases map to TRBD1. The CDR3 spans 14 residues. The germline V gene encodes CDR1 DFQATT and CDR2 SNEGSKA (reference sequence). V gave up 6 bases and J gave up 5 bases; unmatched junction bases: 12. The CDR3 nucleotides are TGCAGTGCCCAACAGGGGTCAGTGAGGGAGACCCAGTACTTC. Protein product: CSAQQGSVRETQYF.

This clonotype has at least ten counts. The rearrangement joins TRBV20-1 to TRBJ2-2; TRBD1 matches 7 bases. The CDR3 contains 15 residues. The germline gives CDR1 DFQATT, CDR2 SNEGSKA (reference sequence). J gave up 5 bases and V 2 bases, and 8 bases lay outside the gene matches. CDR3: CSARKGQSLTGELFF. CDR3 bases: TGCAGTGCTAGAAAGGGACAGTCCCTGACCGGGGAGCTGTTTTTT.

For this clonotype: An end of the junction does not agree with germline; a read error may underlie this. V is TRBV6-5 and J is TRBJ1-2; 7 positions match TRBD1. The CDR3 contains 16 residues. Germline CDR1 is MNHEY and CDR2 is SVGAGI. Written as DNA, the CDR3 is TGTGCCGGCAGTTACTCGAGCGGACAGGTTGTCTATGGCTACACCTTC. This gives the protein CAGSYSSGQVVYGYTF.

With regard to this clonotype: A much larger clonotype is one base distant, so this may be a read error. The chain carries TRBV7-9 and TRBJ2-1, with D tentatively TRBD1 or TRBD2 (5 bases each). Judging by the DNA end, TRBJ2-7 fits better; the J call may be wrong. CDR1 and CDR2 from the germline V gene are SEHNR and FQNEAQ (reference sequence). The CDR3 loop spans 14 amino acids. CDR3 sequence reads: CASSLGGTYNEQYF. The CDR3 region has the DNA TGTGCCAGCAGCTTAGGTGGGACCTACAATGAGCAGTACTTC.

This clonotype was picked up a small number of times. The CDR3 DNA sequence: TGTGCCAGCAGCGCAAACCTTAGGTGGGAGCAGTTCTTC. Its protein is CASSANLRWEQFF. The chain has TRBV6-1 and TRBJ2-1; D gene unclear. The V end lost 6 bases, the J end lost 10 bases, and 16 bases lay between the germline ends. The CDR3 is 13 amino acids. CDR1 is MNHNS, CDR2 SASEGT, per germline.

CDR3 sequence reads: CSARTLSSPLHF. Here the CDR3 DNA reads TGCAGTGCTAGAACATTGAGTTCACCCCTCCACTTT. This chain links TRBV20-1 with TRBJ1-6; unclear D gene. The CDR3 has 12 residues. V shed 2 bases and J shed 9 bases, with 8 bases lying between them. Per germline, CDR1 DFQATT and CDR2 SNEGSKA (reference sequence).

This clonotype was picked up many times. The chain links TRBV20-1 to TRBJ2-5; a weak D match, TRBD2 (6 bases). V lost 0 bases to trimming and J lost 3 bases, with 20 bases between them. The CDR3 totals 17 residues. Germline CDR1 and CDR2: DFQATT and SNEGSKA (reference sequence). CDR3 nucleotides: TGCAGTGCTAGAGATGATGTGTTCGGGAGCAGGGAAGAGACCCAGTACTTC. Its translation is CSARDDVFGSREETQYF.

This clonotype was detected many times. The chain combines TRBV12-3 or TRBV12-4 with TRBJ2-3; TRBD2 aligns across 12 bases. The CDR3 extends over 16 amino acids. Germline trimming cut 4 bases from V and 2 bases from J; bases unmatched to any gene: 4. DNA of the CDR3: TGTGCCAGCAGTTCCACTAGCGGGAGGTCCACAGATACGCAGTATTTT. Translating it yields CASSSTSGRSTDTQYF.

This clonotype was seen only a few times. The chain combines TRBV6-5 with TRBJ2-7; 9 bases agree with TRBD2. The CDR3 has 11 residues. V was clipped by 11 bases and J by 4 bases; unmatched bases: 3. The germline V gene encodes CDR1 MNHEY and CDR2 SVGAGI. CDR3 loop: CASRGGYEQYF. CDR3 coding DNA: TGTGCCTCGCGGGGGGGGTACGAGCAGTACTTC.

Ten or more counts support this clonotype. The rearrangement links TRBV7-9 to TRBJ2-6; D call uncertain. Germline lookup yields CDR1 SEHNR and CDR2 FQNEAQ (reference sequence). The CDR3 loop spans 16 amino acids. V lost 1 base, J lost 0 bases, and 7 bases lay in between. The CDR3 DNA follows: TGTGCCAGCAGCTTAGTCGGTTCCTCTGGGGCCAACGTCCTGACTTTC. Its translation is CASSLVGSSGANVLTF. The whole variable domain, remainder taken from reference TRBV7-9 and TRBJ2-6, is DTGVSQNPRHKITKRGQNVTFRCDPISEHNRLYWYRQTLGQGPEFLTYFQNEAQLEKSRLLSDRFSAERPKGSFSTLEIQRTEQGDSAMYLCASSLVGSSGANVLTFGAGSRLTVL.

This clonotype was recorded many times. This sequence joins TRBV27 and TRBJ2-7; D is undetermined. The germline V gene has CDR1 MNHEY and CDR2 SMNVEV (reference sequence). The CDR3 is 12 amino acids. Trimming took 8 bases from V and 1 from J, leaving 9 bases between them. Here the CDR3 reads CASFGRSYEQYF. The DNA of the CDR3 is TGTGCCAGCTTCGGACGATCCTACGAGCAGTACTTC.

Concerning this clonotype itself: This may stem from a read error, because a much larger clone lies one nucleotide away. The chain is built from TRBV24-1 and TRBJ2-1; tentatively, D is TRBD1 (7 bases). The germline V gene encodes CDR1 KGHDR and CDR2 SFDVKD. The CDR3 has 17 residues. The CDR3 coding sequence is TGTGCCACCAGTGGTACAGGGGAGGAGTACCCCTACAGTGAGCAGTTCTTC. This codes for CATSGTGEEYPYSEQFF.

The CDR3 here is CASSLGGGTDTQYF. Written as DNA, the CDR3 is TGTGCCAGCAGCTTAGGTGGGGGCACAGATACGCAGTATTTT. The chain links TRBV5-4 to TRBJ2-3; no reliable D call. V lost 2 bases and J 1 base, leaving 8 bases between the germline ends. The CDR3 is made up of 14 amino acids. CDR1 is SGHNT and CDR2 is YYREEE in the germline V gene (reference sequence). Complete variable domain (other parts from reference TRBV5-4 and TRBJ2-3): ETGVTQSPTHLIKTRGQQVTLRCSSQSGHNTVSWYQQALGQGPQFIFQYYREEENGRGNFPPRFSGLQFPNYSSELNVNALELDDSALYLCASSLGGGTDTQYFGPGTRLTVL.

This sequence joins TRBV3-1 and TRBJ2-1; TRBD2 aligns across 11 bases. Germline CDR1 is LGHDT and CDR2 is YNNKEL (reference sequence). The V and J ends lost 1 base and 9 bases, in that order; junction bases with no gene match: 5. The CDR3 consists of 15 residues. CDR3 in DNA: TGTGCCAGCAGCCAAGGACTAGCGGGACGGGGTGAGCAGTTCTTC. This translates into CASSQGLAGRGEQFF.

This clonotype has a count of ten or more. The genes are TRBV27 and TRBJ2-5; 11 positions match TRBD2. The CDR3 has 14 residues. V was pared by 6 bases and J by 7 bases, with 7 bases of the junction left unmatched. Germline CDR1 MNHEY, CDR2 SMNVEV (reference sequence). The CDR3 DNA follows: TGTGCCAGCAGCTTCACTAGCGGGAGTGGGACCCAGTACTTC. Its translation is CASSFTSGSGTQYF.

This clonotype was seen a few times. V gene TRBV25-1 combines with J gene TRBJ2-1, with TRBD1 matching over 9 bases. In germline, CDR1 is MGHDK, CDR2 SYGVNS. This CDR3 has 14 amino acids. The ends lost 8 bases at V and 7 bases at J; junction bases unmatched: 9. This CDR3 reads CASSFGTGTNEQFF. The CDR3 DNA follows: TGTGCCAGCTCATTTGGGACAGGGACGAATGAGCAGTTCTTC.

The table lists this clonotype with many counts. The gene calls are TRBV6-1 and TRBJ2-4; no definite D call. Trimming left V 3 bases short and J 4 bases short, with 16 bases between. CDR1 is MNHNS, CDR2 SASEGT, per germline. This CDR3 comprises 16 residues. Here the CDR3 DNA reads TGTGCCAGCAGTGACTTCCCTGGCGCCCGGAAAAACATTCAGTACTTC. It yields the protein CASSDFPGARKNIQYF.

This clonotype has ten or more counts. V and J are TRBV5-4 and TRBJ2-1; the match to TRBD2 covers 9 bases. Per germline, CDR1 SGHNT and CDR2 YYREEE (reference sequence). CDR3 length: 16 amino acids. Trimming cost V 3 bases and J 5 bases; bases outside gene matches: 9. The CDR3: CASSSPLSGRNNEQFF. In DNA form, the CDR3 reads TGTGCCAGCAGCTCCCCCCTTAGCGGGAGAAACAATGAGCAGTTCTTC.

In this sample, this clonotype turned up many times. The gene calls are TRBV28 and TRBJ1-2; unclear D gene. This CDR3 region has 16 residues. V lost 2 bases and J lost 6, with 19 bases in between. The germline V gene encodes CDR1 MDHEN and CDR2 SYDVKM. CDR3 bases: TGTGCCAGCAGTTTAGGGCTAAGGGCTCACAGTAATGGCTACACCTTC. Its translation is CASSLGLRAHSNGYTF.